There are a few counts of the clone carrying this TCR beta chain. Its cognate antigen is unknown. This sample was taken from a study of blood T cells in healthy people across ages. V was cut by 0 bases and J by 6 bases, with 20 bases left in between. CDR1 is LGHDT and CDR2 is YNNKEL in the germline V gene (reference sequence). The CDR3 is made up of 18 amino acids. PCR was performed a second time for 7 to 11 cycles using a sample-barcoded 5' primer and a J-beta primer mix. A template-switch adaptor containing 12 random nucleotides labeled each cDNA molecule. TCRdb independently ran MiXCR on the 5' RACE reads; one entry per CDR3 protein. The repertoire holds fewer than 800,000 distinct CDR3 sequences, around 25% seen once, with 8% to 10% in the top ten. Study outcomes and limitations: Comparison with aged donors showed that long-lived donors had more naive CD4+ cells and higher diversity.

These data were also filed under a second study, of T cells of mothers and their children.

V usage is TRBV3-1 and J usage is TRBJ1-4; D gene uncertain. This sequence originates from a boy younger than 18 in good health. Sequencing was carried out using blood. The CDR3 nucleotides read TGTGCCAGCAGCCAAGACGTGCTCTCGGTTTGGCGAGATGAAAAACTGTTTTTT. Amino acids: CASSQDVLSVWRDEKLFF.